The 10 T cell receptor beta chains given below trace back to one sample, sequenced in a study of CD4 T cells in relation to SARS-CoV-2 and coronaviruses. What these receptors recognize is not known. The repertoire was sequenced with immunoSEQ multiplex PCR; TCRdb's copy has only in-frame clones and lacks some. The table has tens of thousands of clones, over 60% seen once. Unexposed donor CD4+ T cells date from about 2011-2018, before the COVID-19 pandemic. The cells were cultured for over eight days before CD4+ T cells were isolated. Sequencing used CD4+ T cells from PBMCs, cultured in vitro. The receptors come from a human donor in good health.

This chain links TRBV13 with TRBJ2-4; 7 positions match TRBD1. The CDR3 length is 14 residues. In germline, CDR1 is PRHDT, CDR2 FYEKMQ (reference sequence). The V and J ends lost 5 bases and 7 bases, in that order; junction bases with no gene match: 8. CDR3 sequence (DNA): TGTGCCAGCAGCCAGCTAGAACAGGGGAACATTCAGTACTTC. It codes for CASSQLEQGNIQYF.

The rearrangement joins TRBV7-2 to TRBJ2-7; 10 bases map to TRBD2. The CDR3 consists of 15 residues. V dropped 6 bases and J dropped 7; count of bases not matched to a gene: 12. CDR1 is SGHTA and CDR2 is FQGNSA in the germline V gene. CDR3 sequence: CASSPTSGISLEQYF. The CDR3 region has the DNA TGTGCCAGCAGTCCTACTAGCGGGATCAGTTTGGAGCAGTACTTC.

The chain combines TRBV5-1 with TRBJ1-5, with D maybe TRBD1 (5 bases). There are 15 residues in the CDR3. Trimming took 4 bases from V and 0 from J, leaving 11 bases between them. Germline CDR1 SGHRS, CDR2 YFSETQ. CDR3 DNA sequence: TGCGCCAGCAGCCCGGAAGGGGTTAGCAATCAGCCCCAGCATTTT. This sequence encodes CASSPEGVSNQPQHF.

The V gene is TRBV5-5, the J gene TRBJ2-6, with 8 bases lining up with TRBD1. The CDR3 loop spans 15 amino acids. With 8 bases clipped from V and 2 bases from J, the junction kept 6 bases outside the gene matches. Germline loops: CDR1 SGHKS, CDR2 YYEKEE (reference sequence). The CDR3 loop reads CASGTGFPGANVLTF. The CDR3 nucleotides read TGTGCCAGTGGGACAGGTTTCCCTGGGGCCAACGTCCTGACTTTC.

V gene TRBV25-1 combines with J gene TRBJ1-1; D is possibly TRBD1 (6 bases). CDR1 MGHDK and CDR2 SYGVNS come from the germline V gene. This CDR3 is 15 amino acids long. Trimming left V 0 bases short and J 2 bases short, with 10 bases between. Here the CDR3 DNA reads TGTGCCAGCAGTGAATACGGGACACATAACACTGAAGCTTTCTTT. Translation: CASSEYGTHNTEAFF.

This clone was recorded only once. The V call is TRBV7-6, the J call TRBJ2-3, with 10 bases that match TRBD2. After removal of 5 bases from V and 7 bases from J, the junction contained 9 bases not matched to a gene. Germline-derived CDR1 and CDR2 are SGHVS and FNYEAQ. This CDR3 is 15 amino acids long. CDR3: CASSPLPAGGYTQYF. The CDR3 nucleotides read TGTGCCAGCAGCCCACTGCCAGCGGGAGGGTATACGCAGTATTTT.

The CDR3 coding sequence is TGTGCCAGCAGTAAAACAGGAGGGTACGCTTTCTTT. Translating gives CASSKTGGYAFF. V gene TRBV6-2 or TRBV6-3 combines with J gene TRBJ1-1; D is perhaps TRBD1 (5 bases). Trimming removed 5 bases at V and 11 bases at J, with 15 bases between. Germline V lookup: CDR1 MNHEY, CDR2 SVGEGT. The CDR3 contains 12 residues.

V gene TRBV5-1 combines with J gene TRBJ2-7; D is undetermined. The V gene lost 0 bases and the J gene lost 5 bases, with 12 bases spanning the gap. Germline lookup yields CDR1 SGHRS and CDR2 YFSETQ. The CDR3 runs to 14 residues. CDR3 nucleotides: TGCGCCAGCAGCTTGGGGCAGGCGAGTAACGAGCAGTACTTC. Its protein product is CASSLGQASNEQYF.

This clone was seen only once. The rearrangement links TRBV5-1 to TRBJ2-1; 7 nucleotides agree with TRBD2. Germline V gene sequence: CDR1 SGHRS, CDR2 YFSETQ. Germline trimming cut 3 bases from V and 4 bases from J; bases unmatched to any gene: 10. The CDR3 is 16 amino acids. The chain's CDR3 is CASSSLSGGRYNEQFF. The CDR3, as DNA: TGCGCCAGCAGCTCTTTATCGGGAGGAAGATACAATGAGCAGTTCTTC.

CDR3 nucleotides: TGTGCCAGCAGCCCTGGGCTAGCGGGCAATAATGAGCAGTTCTTC. Protein sequence: CASSPGLAGNNEQFF. This chain uses TRBV5-4 with TRBJ2-1; TRBD2 agrees at 8 bases. The CDR3 sequence is 15 residues long. The junction had 10 bases not matched to a gene; V was cut back by 4 bases and J by 7 bases. Germline CDR1 SGHNT, CDR2 YYREEE (reference sequence).